This T cell receptor (beta chain) was sequenced in a study of radiotherapy plus CTLA-4 blockade in lung cancer. The CDR3 length is 16 residues. V lost 7 bases to trimming and J lost 0 bases; unmatched junction nucleotides: 6. Germline CDR1 and CDR2: MNHEY and SMNVEV (reference sequence). CTLA-4 blockade using ipilimumab, together with focal radiation, was received by patients with chemo-refractory metastatic non-small-cell lung cancer. To note about this clone: No antigen is known for it.

Using immunoSEQ multiplex PCR, the repertoire was profiled, and TCRdb retains in-frame clones only, with some absent. This table holds tens of thousands of clones, just under 75% found once. Broader study findings: According to reports, early shifts in blood T cell clones, alongside interferon-beta, forecast response most accurately.

V and J are TRBV27 and TRBJ2-6; TRBD1 aligns across 7 bases. The material was peripheral blood, obtained from a patient treated with radiotherapy plus ipilimumab. This sequence originates from a human donor with non-small cell lung cancer who had stable disease on radiotherapy plus ipilimumab. The CDR3 nucleotides read TGTGCCAGCAAAAAGACAGGGAGCTCTGGGGCCAACGTCCTGACTTTC. It specifies CASKKTGSSGANVLTF.